This TCR beta chain was captured in a study of patients and donors after allogeneic stem cell transplantation. TCRdb analysed the RT-PCR reads with MiXCR anew, one entry per CDR3 protein. The table includes about 960,000 distinct CDR3 sequences, under 20% detected once. This CDR3 is built from 15 residues. In germline, CDR1 is SGHRS, CDR2 YFSETQ. V shed 4 bases and J shed 1 base, with 15 bases lying between them. This clonotype originated in a human donor who was either an allogeneic HSCT recipient or a stem cell or donor lymphocyte infusion donor (not recorded which). It is not recorded whose cells these are; they may come from a transplant donor. The rearrangement uses TRBV5-1 and TRBJ2-7; no clear D. Sequenced input: blood, either unsorted or a sorted T cell fraction (not recorded which). The CDR3, as DNA: TGCGCCAGCAGCCCCCAACCCTGGGGTTCCTACGAGCAGTACTTC. It codes for CASSPQPWGSYEQYF.